A single T cell receptor (beta chain) is shown here with its context. What it binds is unknown. TRB rearrangements were amplified by multiplex PCR with BIOMED2 TRB-A/B primers. A single record per CDR3 protein comes from TCRdb applying MiXCR to the multiplex PCR reads. This table holds over 8,000 distinct CDR3 sequences, 28% found once. This sample is drawn from a study of T and B cells in COVID-19 patients. Study at large: The recovered patients had mostly mild to moderate COVID-19 with outpatient management.

Findings and limits, study-wide: Patients with COVID-19 reportedly showed strongly skewed T cell receptor beta variable and joining gene usage.

TRB was amplified from approximately 250-480 ng of blood genomic DNA. Germline CDR1 is MNHEY and CDR2 is SMNVEV (reference sequence). Unmatched junction bases numbered 1, after V lost 0 bases and J lost 4 bases. This CDR3 contains 14 residues. Sequenced input: blood. This TCR was recovered from a human donor who had recovered from COVID-19. This chain links TRBV27 with TRBJ1-2; 8 bases are a match to TRBD1. CDR3: CASSLSGTGYGYTF. CDR3 bases: TGTGCCAGCAGTTTATCAGGGACAGGCTATGGCTACACCTTC.